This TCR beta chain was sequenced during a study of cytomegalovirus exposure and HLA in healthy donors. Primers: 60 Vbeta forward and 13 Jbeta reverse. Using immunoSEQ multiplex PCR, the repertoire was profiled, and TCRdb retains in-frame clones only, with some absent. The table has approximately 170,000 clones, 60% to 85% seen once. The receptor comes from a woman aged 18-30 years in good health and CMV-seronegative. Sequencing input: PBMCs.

The CDR3 reads CASSRNDRLNYGYTF. The CDR3 coding sequence is TGTGCCAGCAGCCGCAACGACAGGTTAAACTATGGCTACACCTTC. J is TRBJ1-2 and V is TRBV5-4, with a weak D call TRBD1 (6 bases). The CDR3 extends over 15 amino acids. Germline CDR1 is SGHNT and CDR2 is YYREEE (reference sequence). V dropped 4 bases and J dropped 2 bases, with 15 bases sitting between them.